This entry lists 21 T cell receptor beta chains sequenced from one sample in a study of vaccination and CD4 T cells after COVID-19. Sequencing of DNA taken from cultured CD4+ T cells relied on the Oncomine TCR Beta short-read assay. TCRdb fed the PCR reads into MiXCR, producing one record per CDR3 protein. The table includes 16,000 or so distinct CDR3 sequences, 45% to 55% detected once. Which antigens these TCRs recognize remains unknown. Regarding treatment: 10-day PBMC culture with coronavirus spike peptide pools or control peptides (ViraFEST assay). Sequencing was done on a sample of CD4+ T cells from blood, cultured in vitro. The receptors were gathered from a human donor who had recovered from COVID-19.

V usage is TRBV20-1 and J usage is TRBJ1-5, with a weak D call TRBD1 (5 bases). The germline CDR1 and CDR2 sequences are DFQATT and SNEGSKA (reference sequence). The CDR3 consists of 15 residues. Trimming took off 1 base at V and 0 bases at J, with 10 bases between the two ends. The CDR3 loop reads CSARVDSHSNQPQHF. The DNA for the CDR3 is TGCAGTGCTAGAGTTGACAGCCATAGCAATCAGCCCCAGCATTTT.

The chain recombines TRBV9 with TRBJ2-5; 10 bases align to TRBD2. This CDR3 spans 16 amino acids. Germline V gives CDR1 SGDLS, CDR2 YYNGEE. V shed 5 bases and J 0 bases; nucleotides not matched to a gene: 7. This chain's CDR3 is CASSPGLAVYQETQYF. CDR3 nucleotide sequence: TGTGCCAGCAGTCCAGGACTAGCGGTGTACCAAGAGACCCAGTACTTC.

This clonotype was recorded a few times. The chain carries TRBV2 and TRBJ2-5, with a tentative D call TRBD2 (5 bases). The germline V gene has CDR1 SNHLY and CDR2 FYNNEI. V was clipped by 4 bases and J by 4 bases, with 19 bases between them. The CDR3 spans 16 residues. CDR3 coding DNA: TGTGCCAGCAGTGGGAGGAGGATAATCGGAGGAGAGACCCAGTACTTC. This encodes CASSGRRIIGGETQYF.

The table lists this clonotype with a few counts. The chain uses TRBV15 and TRBJ1-1; 7 nucleotides align to TRBD1. Trimming took 1 base from V and 4 from J; bases not matched to a gene: 9. This CDR3 has 16 residues. Germline-derived CDR1 and CDR2 are LNHNV and YYDKDF (reference sequence). The CDR3, as DNA: TGTGCCACCAGCAGAGGGGTAGGACAGGAGGGCACTGAAGCTTTCTTT. Its translation is CATSRGVGQEGTEAFF.

The chain carries TRBV12-3 or TRBV12-4 and TRBJ2-5; TRBD1 agrees at 7 bases. With 7 bases clipped from V and 4 bases from J, the junction kept 12 bases outside the gene matches. There are 15 residues in the CDR3. CDR3 nucleotides: TGTGCCAGCACCTTCGACAGGGCTGGAGGAGAGACCCAGTACTTC. Encoded protein: CASTFDRAGGETQYF.

The chain combines TRBV30 with TRBJ2-4, with D possibly being TRBD1 (7 bases). Germline V gene sequence: CDR1 GTSNPN, CDR2 SVGIG (reference sequence). Trimming removed 0 bases at V and 7 bases at J, with 13 bases between. CDR3 length equals 14 residues. This CDR3 reads CAWSVLAGGNIQYF. The CDR3 DNA follows: TGTGCCTGGAGTGTACTGGCAGGGGGGAACATTCAGTACTTC.

This clonotype has just a few counts. The chain couples TRBV4-3 to TRBJ1-5, with D possibly TRBD1 on 5 matching bases. This CDR3 spans 13 amino acids. V shed 3 bases and J shed 6 bases, with 9 bases lying between them. CDR1 LGHNA and CDR2 YSLEER come from the germline V gene. The CDR3 DNA follows: TGCGCCAGCAGCCAGGGGGAGTCTCAGCCCCAGCATTTT. This translates into CASSQGESQPQHF.

The V call is TRBV5-1, the J call TRBJ2-7; no clear D. The V and J ends lost 2 bases and 0 bases respectively, with 9 bases between them. Per germline, CDR1 SGHRS and CDR2 YFSETQ. There are 14 residues in the CDR3. As DNA, the CDR3 is TGCGCCAGCAGCTTAGATGGGGACTCCTACGAGCAGTACTTC. Its translation is CASSLDGDSYEQYF.

This clonotype came up a few times. This chain joins TRBV25-1 and TRBJ2-1, with D possibly TRBD2 on 7 matching bases. The CDR3 totals 16 residues. The V end lost 2 bases, the J end lost 2 bases, and 13 bases lay between the germline ends. The germline V gene encodes CDR1 MGHDK and CDR2 SYGVNS. CDR3 nucleotides: TGTGCCAGCAGTGAAATGGGCGGGGGCCCCTACAATGAGCAGTTCTTC. Protein product: CASSEMGGGPYNEQFF.

The J gene is TRBJ2-5, the V gene TRBV19; D gene unclear. The CDR3 is 13 amino acids. With 3 bases removed from V and 3 bases from J, the gap between germline ends came to 8 bases. Germline CDR1 LNHDA, CDR2 SQIVND (reference sequence). The CDR3 protein is CASSIGQEETQYF. In nucleotides, the CDR3 is TGTGCCAGTAGTATTGGTCAGGAAGAGACCCAGTACTTC.

The chain joins TRBV7-8 to TRBJ1-3; D is undetermined. Germline V gives CDR1 SGHVS, CDR2 FQNEAQ. This CDR3 comprises 14 residues. With 0 bases removed from V and 4 bases from J, the gap between germline ends came to 7 bases. The CDR3 spells CASSLAARGNTIYF. CDR3 coding DNA: TGTGCCAGCAGCTTAGCGGCTAGGGGAAACACCATATATTTT.

The V and J genes are TRBV25-1 and TRBJ1-2, with TRBD1 matching over 7 bases. Germline values: CDR1 MGHDK, CDR2 SYGVNS. With V trimmed by 6 bases and J by 8 bases, 9 bases remained unmatched. This CDR3 spans 13 amino acids. The CDR3 here is CASSLSGGGGYTF. CDR3 DNA sequence: TGTGCCAGCAGCCTATCAGGGGGTGGCGGCTACACCTTC.

This chain links TRBV28 with TRBJ1-2, with a tentative D call TRBD1 (6 bases). Germline assignment: CDR1 MDHEN and CDR2 SYDVKM. The V end was cut by 3 bases, the J end by 8 bases, with 19 bases between. There are 15 residues in the CDR3. The CDR3 DNA sequence: TGTGCCAGCAGTTTTACCCCAGGGGCGCGGGGAGGCTACACCTTC. It translates to CASSFTPGARGGYTF.

The chain combines TRBV19 with TRBJ1-5, with no clear D. V shed 5 bases and J shed 4 bases, with 12 bases lying between them. CDR1 is LNHDA, CDR2 SQIVND, per germline (reference sequence). The CDR3 runs 14 residues. CDR3 bases: TGTGCCAGTAGTTCTTTATCGGGTAATCAGCCCCAGCATTTT. As protein: CASSSLSGNQPQHF.

This clonotype was seen a few times. The CDR3 loop reads CASSESPDQNTGELFF. The CDR3 DNA reads as TGCGCCAGCAGTGAGTCCCCGGACCAGAACACCGGGGAGCTGTTTTTT. V is TRBV10-1 and J is TRBJ2-2; D call uncertain. Germline CDR1 WNHNN, CDR2 SYGVQD (reference sequence). V was trimmed by 0 bases and J by 1 base, leaving 9 bases between them. The CDR3 is 16 residues long.

The genes are TRBV20-1 and TRBJ2-5, with D tentatively TRBD2 (6 bases). CDR3 length: 13 residues. The V end was cut by 5 bases, the J end by 1 base, with 11 bases between. Germline V gene lookup returns CDR1 DFQATT and CDR2 SNEGSKA (reference sequence). DNA for the CDR3: TGCAGTGCTCCGACTAGTCTCCAAGAGACCCAGTACTTC. This sequence encodes CSAPTSLQETQYF.

In its sample, this clonotype was seen a few times. The chain has TRBV6-1 and TRBJ2-7, with 8 bases aligning to TRBD2. The germline gives CDR1 MNHNS, CDR2 SASEGT. The CDR3 loop spans 13 amino acids. Trimming took 8 bases from V and 0 from J; bases not matched to a gene: 3. The CDR3 here is CASSLADSYEQYF. The CDR3 nucleotides read TGTGCCAGCTCACTAGCGGACTCCTACGAGCAGTACTTC.

The chain joins TRBV12-3 or TRBV12-4 to TRBJ1-2; TRBD1 is a possible D gene (6 bases). V lost 3 bases to trimming and J lost 5 bases, with 13 bases between them. The CDR3 spans 14 residues. The CDR3 DNA sequence: TGTGCCAGCAGTTTTCTCGGGACAAGTTATGGCTACACCTTC. Its protein is CASSFLGTSYGYTF.

V gene TRBV7-9 combines with J gene TRBJ1-1; a possible D gene is TRBD1 (6 bases). CDR3 length: 16 amino acids. V lost 0 bases to trimming and J lost 1 base, with 12 bases between them. The germline CDR1 and CDR2 sequences are SEHNR and FQNEAQ (reference sequence). Written as DNA, the CDR3 is TGTGCCAGCAGCTTAGCCGGGAGGGGGGGGAACACTGAAGCTTTCTTT. Protein: CASSLAGRGGNTEAFF.

This chain uses TRBV20-1 with TRBJ2-3, with TRBD2 matching 8 bases. The CDR3 runs 16 residues. After removal of 5 bases from V and 0 bases from J, the junction contained 10 bases not matched to a gene. In germline, CDR1 is DFQATT, CDR2 SNEGSKA (reference sequence). CDR3 in amino acids: CSAFTRAGASTDTQYF. The CDR3, as DNA: TGCAGTGCTTTTACCAGAGCGGGAGCTAGCACAGATACGCAGTATTTT.

The rearrangement uses TRBV2 and TRBJ2-3; a possible D gene is TRBD2 (5 bases). This CDR3 spans 16 amino acids. V lost 2 bases and J 4 bases, leaving 16 bases between the germline ends. Germline values: CDR1 SNHLY, CDR2 FYNNEI. CDR3 in DNA: TGTGCCAGCAGTGAAAAAGCGGTTGGGTTTGCAGATACGCAGTATTTT. Translating gives CASSEKAVGFADTQYF. Together with reference TRBV2 and TRBJ2-3, the CDR3 gives the full variable domain: EPEVTQTPSHQVTQMGQEVILRCVPISNHLYFYWYRQILGQKVEFLVSFYNNEISEKSEIFDDQFSVERPDGSNFTLKIRSTKLEDSAMYFCASSEKAVGFADTQYFGPGTRLTVL.